The T cell receptor (beta chain) under discussion was sequenced for a study of blood T cell repertoires in COVID-19. Study summary: T cells, B-cell-depleted T cells, or PBMCs provided the cDNA or gDNA that served as material.

V was cut by 6 bases and J by 2 bases, with 11 bases left in between. The CDR3 length is 15 residues. The germline gives CDR1 LNHDA, CDR2 SQIVND (reference sequence). Assay: immunoSEQ multiplex PCR; the TCRdb copy retains only in-frame clones and omits some. The data contain 130,000 or so clones, more than 60% of them singletons. This TCR came from a woman between 65 and 79 years old with acute or convalescent COVID-19. This chain connects TRBV19 to TRBJ2-6; D gene ambiguous. Sequencing was done on a sample of peripheral blood. The DNA of the CDR3 is TGTGCCAGTAGGGTTAGCATGACTGGGGCCAACGTCCTGACTTTC. Translation: CASRVSMTGANVLTF.